In this sample, the clone carrying this T cell receptor beta chain turned up once. This entry is derived from a study of blood T cell repertoires in COVID-19. Study context: The samples span acute and convalescent COVID-19 from the United States, Italy and Spain. PBMCs, B-cell-depleted T cells, or T cells were the source of the cDNA or gDNA that made up the material.

This CDR3 spans 14 amino acids. Germline lookup yields CDR1 SNHLY and CDR2 FYNNEI. V was clipped by 3 bases and J by 4 bases; unmatched bases: 2. Seattle enrolled patients during active infection and tracked them longitudinally. How the authors handled the data: The authors estimated nucleated cell counts from reference gene primer amplification. Profiling relied on immunoSEQ multiplex PCR, and the TCRdb table lists in-frame clones only, not all of them. The DNA was the basis for D and trimming; V, J and clone size are from that table. The sample carries roughly 460,000 clones, about 90% recorded once.

This TCR came from a man younger than 35 with COVID-19, enrolled during active disease. The sequenced sample consisted of peripheral blood. This chain connects TRBV2 to TRBJ2-3, with 9 positions matching TRBD2. The CDR3 sequence: CASSEGLAADTQYF. The CDR3 coding sequence is TGTGCCAGCAGTGAGGGACTAGCAGCAGATACGCAGTATTTT. Based on the CDR3 plus reference TRBV2 and TRBJ2-3, the full variable domain is EPEVTQTPSHQVTQMGQEVILRCVPISNHLYFYWYRQILGQKVEFLVSFYNNEISEKSEIFDDQFSVERPDGSNFTLKIRSTKLEDSAMYFCASSEGLAADTQYFGPGTRLTVL.